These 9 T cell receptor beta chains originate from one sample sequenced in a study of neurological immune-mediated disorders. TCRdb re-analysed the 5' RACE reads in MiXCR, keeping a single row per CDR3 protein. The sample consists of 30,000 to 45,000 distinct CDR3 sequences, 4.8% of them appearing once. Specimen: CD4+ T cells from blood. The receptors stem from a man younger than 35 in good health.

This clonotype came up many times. The CDR3, as DNA: TGTGCCAGCAGCGTGGACAGATTATCACCCCTCCACTTT. Amino acid sequence: CASSVDRLSPLHF. The chain uses TRBV7-2 and TRBJ1-6, with a weak D call TRBD1 (6 bases). Germline CDR1 SGHTA, CDR2 FQGNSA. The V end was cut by 5 bases, the J end by 10 bases, with 12 bases between. The CDR3 sequence is 13 residues long.

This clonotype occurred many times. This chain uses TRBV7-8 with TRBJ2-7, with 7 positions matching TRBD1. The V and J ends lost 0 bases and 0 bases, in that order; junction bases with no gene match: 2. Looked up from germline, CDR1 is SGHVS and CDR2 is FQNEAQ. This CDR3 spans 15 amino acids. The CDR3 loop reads CASSLAAGGSYEQYF. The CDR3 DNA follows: TGTGCCAGCAGCTTAGCCGCAGGGGGCTCCTACGAGCAGTACTTC.

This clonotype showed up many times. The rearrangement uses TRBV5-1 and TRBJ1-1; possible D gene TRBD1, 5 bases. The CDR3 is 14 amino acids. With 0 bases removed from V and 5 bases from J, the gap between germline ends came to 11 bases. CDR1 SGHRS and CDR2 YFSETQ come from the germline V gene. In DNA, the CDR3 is TGCGCCAGCAGCTTGGTAACGGGGGGAACTGAAGCTTTCTTT. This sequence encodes CASSLVTGGTEAFF.

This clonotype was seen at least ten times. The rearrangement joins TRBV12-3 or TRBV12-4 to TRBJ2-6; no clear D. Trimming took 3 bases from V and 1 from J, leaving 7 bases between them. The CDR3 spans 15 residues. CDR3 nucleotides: TGTGCCAGCAGTTTCCTGCCGTCTGGGGCCAACGTCCTGACTTTC. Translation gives CASSFLPSGANVLTF.

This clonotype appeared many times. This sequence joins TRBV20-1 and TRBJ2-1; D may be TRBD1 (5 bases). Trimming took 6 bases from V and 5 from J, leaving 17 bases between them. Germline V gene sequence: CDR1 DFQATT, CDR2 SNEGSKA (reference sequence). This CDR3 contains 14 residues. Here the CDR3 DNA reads TGCAGTGCCACCCTAAAGGGGTGGAACAATGAGCAGTTCTTC. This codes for CSATLKGWNNEQFF.

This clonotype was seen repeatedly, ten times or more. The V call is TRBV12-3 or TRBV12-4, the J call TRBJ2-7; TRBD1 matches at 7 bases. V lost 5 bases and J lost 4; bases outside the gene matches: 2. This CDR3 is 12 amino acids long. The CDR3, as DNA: TGTGCCAGCAGTCGACAGGGTTACGAGCAGTACTTC. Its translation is CASSRQGYEQYF.

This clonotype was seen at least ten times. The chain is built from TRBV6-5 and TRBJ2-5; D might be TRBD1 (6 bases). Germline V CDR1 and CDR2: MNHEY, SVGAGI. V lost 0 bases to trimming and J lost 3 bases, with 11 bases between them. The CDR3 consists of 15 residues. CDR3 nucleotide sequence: TGTGCCAGCAGTTACTCACCAGGGGTGGAAGAGACCCAGTACTTC. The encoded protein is CASSYSPGVEETQYF.

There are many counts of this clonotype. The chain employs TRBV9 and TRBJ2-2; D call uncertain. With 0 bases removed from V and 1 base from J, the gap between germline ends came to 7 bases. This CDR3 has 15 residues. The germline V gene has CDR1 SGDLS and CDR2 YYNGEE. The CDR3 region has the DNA TGTGCCAGCAGCGTAGCAAGTCAGAACACCGGGGAGCTGTTTTTT. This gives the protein CASSVASQNTGELFF.

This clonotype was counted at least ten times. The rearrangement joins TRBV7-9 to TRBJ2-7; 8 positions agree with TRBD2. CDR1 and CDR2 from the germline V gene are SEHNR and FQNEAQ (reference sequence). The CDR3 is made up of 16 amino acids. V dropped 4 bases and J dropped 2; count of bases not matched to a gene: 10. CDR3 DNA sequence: TGTGCCAGCAGCTCCACGCGGGGGGAAAGCACCTACGAGCAGTACTTC. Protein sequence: CASSSTRGESTYEQYF. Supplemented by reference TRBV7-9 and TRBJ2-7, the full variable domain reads DTGVSQNPRHKITKRGQNVTFRCDPISEHNRLYWYRQTLGQGPEFLTYFQNEAQLEKSRLLSDRFSAERPKGSFSTLEIQRTEQGDSAMYLCASSSTRGESTYEQYFGPGTRLTVT.